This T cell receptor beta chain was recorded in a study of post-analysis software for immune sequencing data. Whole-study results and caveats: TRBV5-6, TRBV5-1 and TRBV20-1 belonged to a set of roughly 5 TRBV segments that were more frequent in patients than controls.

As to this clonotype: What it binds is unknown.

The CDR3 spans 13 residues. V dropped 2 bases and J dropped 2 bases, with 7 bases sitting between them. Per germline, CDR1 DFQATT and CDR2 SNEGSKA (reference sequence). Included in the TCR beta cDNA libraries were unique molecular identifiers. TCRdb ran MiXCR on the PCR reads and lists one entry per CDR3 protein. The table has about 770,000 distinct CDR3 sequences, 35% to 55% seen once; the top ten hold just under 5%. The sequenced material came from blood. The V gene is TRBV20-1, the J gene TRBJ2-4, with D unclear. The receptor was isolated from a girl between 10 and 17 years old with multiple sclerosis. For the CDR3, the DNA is TGCAGTGCTAGACTGCCGACCAAAAACATTCAGTACTTC. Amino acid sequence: CSARLPTKNIQYF.